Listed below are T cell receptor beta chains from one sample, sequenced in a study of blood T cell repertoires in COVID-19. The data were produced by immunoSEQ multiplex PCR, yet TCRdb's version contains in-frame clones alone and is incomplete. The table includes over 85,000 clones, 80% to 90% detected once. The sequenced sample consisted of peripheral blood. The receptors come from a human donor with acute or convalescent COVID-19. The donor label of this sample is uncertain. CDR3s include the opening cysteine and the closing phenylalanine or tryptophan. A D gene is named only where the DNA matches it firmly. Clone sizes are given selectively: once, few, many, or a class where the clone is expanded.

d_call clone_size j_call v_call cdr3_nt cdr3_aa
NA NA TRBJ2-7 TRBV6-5 TGTGCCAGCAGTTACGCCACTGGAGCCTACGAGCAGTACTTC CASSYATGAYEQYF
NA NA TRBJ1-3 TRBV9 TGTGCCAGCAGCGTAGCCGGCTCTGGAAACACCATATATTTT CASSVAGSGNTIYF
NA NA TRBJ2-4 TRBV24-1 TGTGCCACCAGTGAAGGGGCGCTAGCCAAAAACATTCAGTACTTC CATSEGALAKNIQYF
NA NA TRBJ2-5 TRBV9 TGTGCCAGCAGCGTAGCTATTCGTCGGGAAGAGACCCAGTACTTC CASSVAIRREETQYF
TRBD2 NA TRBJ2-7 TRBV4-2 TGTGCCAGCGCTACTAGCGTCACCTACGAGCAGTACTTC CASATSVTYEQYF
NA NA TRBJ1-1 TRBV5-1 TGCGCCAGCAGCTTGGTACAGCCCATGAACACTGAAGCTTTCTTT CASSLVQPMNTEAFF
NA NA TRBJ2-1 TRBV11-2 TGTGCCAGCAGCCACAGGGATCGTGAGCAGTTCTTC CASSHRDREQFF
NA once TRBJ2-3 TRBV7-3 TGTGCCAGCAGCCGAGGGCAGAGCACAGATACGCAGTATTTT CASSRGQSTDTQYF
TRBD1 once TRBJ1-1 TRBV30 TGTGCCTGGAGTGTACAGGGGGCCACTGAAGCTTTCTTT CAWSVQGATEAFF
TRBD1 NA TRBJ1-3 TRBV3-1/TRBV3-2 TGTGCCAGCAGCCTTACAGGGGTGGCTGGAAACACCATATATTTT CASSLTGVAGNTIYF
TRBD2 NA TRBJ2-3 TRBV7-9 TGTGCCAGCAGCTTAGGGGGGAGGGTTACGCAGTATTTT CASSLGGRVTQYF
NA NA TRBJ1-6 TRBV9 TGTGCCAGCAGCGCGCGGGGGGGCAATTCCAATAATTCACCCCTCCACTTT CASSARGGNSNNSPLHF
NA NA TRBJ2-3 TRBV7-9 TGTGCCAGCAGCCGGACTCCTCCTAGCACAGATACGCAGTATTTT CASSRTPPSTDTQYF
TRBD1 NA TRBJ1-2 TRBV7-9 TGTGCCAGCAGCTTAGCGGACAGGGAAGGTACCTTC CASSLADREGTF
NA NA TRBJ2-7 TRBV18 TGCGCCAGCTCACCGGCCACCCCTTACGAGCAGTACTTC CASSPATPYEQYF
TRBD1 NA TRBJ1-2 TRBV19 TGTGCCAGTACTTTTGGACAGGGCTTCTATGGCTACACCTTC CASTFGQGFYGYTF
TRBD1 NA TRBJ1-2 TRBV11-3 TGTGCCAGCAGCTTAGATGGGACAGGGGGCAACTATGGCTACACCTTC CASSLDGTGGNYGYTF
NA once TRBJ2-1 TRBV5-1 TGCGCCAGCAGCTTGTTACGGGGGAATGAGCAGTTCTTC CASSLLRGNEQFF
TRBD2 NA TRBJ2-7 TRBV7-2 TGTGCCAGCAGCTTAGCTTCTGGGACTAGCGGGGGCTTCTCCTACGAGCAGTACTTC CASSLASGTSGGFSYEQYF
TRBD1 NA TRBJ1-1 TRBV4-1 TGCGCCAGCAGCCAAGAAGGGACAGGAAACACTGAAGCTTTCTTT CASSQEGTGNTEAFF
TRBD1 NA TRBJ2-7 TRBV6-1 TGTGCCAGCAGTGAGTTAGGACAGGGATCCCCCTACGAGCAGTACTTC CASSELGQGSPYEQYF
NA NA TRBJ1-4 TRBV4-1 TGCGCCAGCAGCCCGAGACGACAGTCTAATGAAAAACTGTTTTTT CASSPRRQSNEKLFF
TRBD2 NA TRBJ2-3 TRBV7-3 TGTGCCAGCAGCTCGGGGACTAGTGTGACAGATACGCAGTATTTT CASSSGTSVTDTQYF
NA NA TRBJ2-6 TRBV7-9 TGTGCCAGCATCGTCTCAGGTGGGACAGGGGCCAACGTCCTGACTTTC CASIVSGGTGANVLTF
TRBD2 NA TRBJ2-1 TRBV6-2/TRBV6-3 TGTGCCAGCAGCCCCTCCCTGGCTAGCGGGGGAAGCAATGAGCAGTTCTTC CASSPSLASGGSNEQFF
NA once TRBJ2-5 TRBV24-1 TGTGCCACCAGTGACCAGTTATTGGAGACCCAGTACTTC CATSDQLLETQYF
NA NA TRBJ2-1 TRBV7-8 TGTGCCAGCAGCCCCCCTCCGGGAAGGAATGAGCAGTTCTTC CASSPPPGRNEQFF
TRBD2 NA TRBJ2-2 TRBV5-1 TGCGCCAGCAGCTACTCAACTAGCGGGGCAACCGGGGAGCTGTTTTTT CASSYSTSGATGELFF
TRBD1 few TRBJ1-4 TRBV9 TGTGCCAGCAGCGCGGGACAGGGCCCGCATGAAAAACTGTTTTTT CASSAGQGPHEKLFF
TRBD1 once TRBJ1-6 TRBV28 TGTGCCAGCAGTTTCTTGGACAGGGCCCCTCACTTT CASSFLDRAPHF
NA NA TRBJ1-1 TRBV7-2 TGTGCCAGCAGCTTCGGGGTCGGTGAAGCTTTCTTT CASSFGVGEAFF
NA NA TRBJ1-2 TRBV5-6 TGTGCCAGCAGCTTGCCTCCAGGGGAGTATGGCTACACCTTC CASSLPPGEYGYTF
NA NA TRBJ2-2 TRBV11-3 TGTGCCAGCAGCTTTCCGACTACAGCGAACACCGGGGAGCTGTTTTTT CASSFPTTANTGELFF
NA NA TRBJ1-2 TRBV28 TGTGCCAGCACCTCCCCCGCGGTAGGGGTCTTGGACTATGGCTACACCTTC CASTSPAVGVLDYGYTF
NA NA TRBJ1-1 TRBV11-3 TGTGCCAGCAGCTTAATGACTCGGAACACTGAAGCTTTCTTT CASSLMTRNTEAFF
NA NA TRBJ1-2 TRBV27 TGTGCCAGCAGGACAGTGCCCTATGGCTACACCTTC CASRTVPYGYTF
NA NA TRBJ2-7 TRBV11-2 TGTGCCAGCAGCTTAGCATTGACAGGTTACGAGCAGTACTTC CASSLALTGYEQYF
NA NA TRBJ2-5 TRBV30 TGTGCCTGGAGTGAGCAGGCCGGGGCCCAGTACTTC CAWSEQAGAQYF
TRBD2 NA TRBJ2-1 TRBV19 TGTGCCAGTAGTTCTAGCGGGGGGGCCCGTGAGCAGTTCTTC CASSSSGGAREQFF
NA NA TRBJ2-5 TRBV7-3 TGTGCCAGCGGGCTAGCTGGGGAGACCCAGTACTTC CASGLAGETQYF
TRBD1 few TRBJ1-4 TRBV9 TGTGCCACGCCCGGGGACAGGCCCACAACTAATGAAAAACTGTTTTTT CATPGDRPTTNEKLFF
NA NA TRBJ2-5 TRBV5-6 TGTGCCAGCAGCTTGGCCCCGGGGTGGGAGACCCAGTACTTC CASSLAPGWETQYF
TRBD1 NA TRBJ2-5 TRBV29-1 TGCAGCGGGCGACAGGGGAAAAGTCTTATAGAGACCCAGTACTTC CSGRQGKSLIETQYF
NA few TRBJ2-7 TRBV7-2 TGTGCCAGCAGCTTAGTCCGGGACTCCTACGAGCAGTACTTC CASSLVRDSYEQYF
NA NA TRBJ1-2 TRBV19 TGTGCCAGTGGGAAGTCGGAGGGGAACTATGGCTACACCTTC CASGKSEGNYGYTF
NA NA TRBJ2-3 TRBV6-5 TGTGCCAGCAGGGACTCCTTCACAGATACGCAGTATTTT CASRDSFTDTQYF